Sequencing of this TCR beta chain was carried out in a study of T cell repertoires in cytomegalovirus infection. On the study more broadly: Based on public TCR beta signatures, there were indications of CMV infection and of a matching HLA type.

As concerns this clonotype: Antigen unknown.

TCRdb re-called the reads with MiXCR, one entry per CDR3 protein. The table records 600,000 to 700,000 distinct CDR3 sequences, roughly 36% of them present only once. J lost 4 bases, V lost 7 bases, and 13 bases had no gene match. The CDR3 covers 16 residues. Per the germline V gene, CDR1 is SEHNR and CDR2 is FQNEAQ (reference sequence). General study results and limits: Cumulative frequency (of public TCR beta family members) identified carriers of CMV plus the relevant HLA.

This sequence joins TRBV7-9 and TRBJ2-1; TRBD1 matches at 7 bases. The TCR originated in a human donor in good health (CMV status not recorded). Some clones in this sample may be carry-over from other donors' samples. Sequenced material: cultured PBMCs, taken from culture after CMV antigen stimulation. The CDR3 bases are TGTGCCAGCAAAAGTGATGGGGACAGACGTTACAATGAGCAGTTCTTC. Protein sequence: CASKSDGDRRYNEQFF. Together with reference TRBV7-9 and TRBJ2-1, the CDR3 gives the full variable domain: DTGVSQNPRHKITKRGQNVTFRCDPISEHNRLYWYRQTLGQGPEFLTYFQNEAQLEKSRLLSDRFSAERPKGSFSTLEIQRTEQGDSAMYLCASKSDGDRRYNEQFFGPGTRLTVL.